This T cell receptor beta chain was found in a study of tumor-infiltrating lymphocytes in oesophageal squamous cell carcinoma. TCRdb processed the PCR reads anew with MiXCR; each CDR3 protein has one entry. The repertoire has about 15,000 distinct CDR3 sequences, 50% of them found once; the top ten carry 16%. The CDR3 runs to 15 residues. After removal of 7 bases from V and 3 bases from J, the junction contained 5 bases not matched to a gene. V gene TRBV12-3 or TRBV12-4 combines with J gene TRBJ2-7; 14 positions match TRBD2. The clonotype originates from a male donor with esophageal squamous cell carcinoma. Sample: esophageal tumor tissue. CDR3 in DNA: TGTGCCAGCACCCCCGGGACTAGCGGGAGCTACGAGCAGTACTTC. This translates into CASTPGTSGSYEQYF.